This T cell receptor beta chain was recovered during a study of shared clonotypes between healthy human individuals. Overall study findings and caveats: Around 5% of naive CD4 clonotypes were common to a handful of donors.

Over several immunoSEQ plates, each subset's genomic DNA was distributed in even portions. Each replicate PCR on the sorted subsets used around 200 ng DNA (around 31,000 T cell genomes). The method was immunoSEQ multiplex PCR; TCRdb's version includes in-frame clones alone and lacks a portion of them. The top ten clones hold around 0.13% of a sample with 2 million to 2.5 million clones, around 95% of them seen once. V lost 1 base and J lost 8, with 9 bases in between. CDR3 length equals 13 residues. CDR1 MGHRA and CDR2 YSYEKL come from the germline V gene. Comments on this clone: Its antigen is not identified.

What was sequenced was naive CD4+ T cells sorted from blood. Subset denoted: CD45RA+ positively selected. This TCR was recovered from a man younger than 30 in good health. The chain couples TRBV4-1 to TRBJ2-1; D not resolved. CDR3 protein: CASSQVLFDEQFF. CDR3 sequence (DNA): TGCGCCAGCAGCCAAGTTCTATTCGATGAGCAGTTCTTC.